This is a list of T cell receptor beta chains from one sample in a study of T cells after yellow fever vaccination. TCRdb itself ran the 5' RACE reads through MiXCR, one entry per CDR3 protein. The data hold more than 300,000 distinct CDR3 sequences, with about 10% observed a single time. The specimen was CD4+ T cells sorted from PBMCs, collected 45 days after the yellow fever booster vaccination. Receptors originate from a man between 18 and 35 years old who received the YFV17D yellow fever vaccine. The CDR3 runs from the conserved cysteine through the conserved F or W. The D gene is left open where the match is weak. Clone size appears in some rows only: once, few, many, or a class for an expanded clone.

>TRBV5-5|.|TRBJ1-2|many
CASSRVTDHGYTF
TGTGCCAGCAGCCGCGTAACAGATCATGGCTACACCTTC
>TRBV7-2|TRBD1|TRBJ1-1|many
CASRGDRGNLLNTEAFF
TGTGCCAGCAGGGGAGACAGGGGCAATTTACTGAACACTGAAGCTTTCTTT
>TRBV5-1|.|TRBJ1-6|.
CASSVGELVNSPLHF
TGCGCCAGCAGCGTTGGAGAGCTCGTAAATTCACCCCTCCACTTT
>TRBV2|TRBD1|TRBJ1-5|.
CASRGSRGNSNQPQHF
TGTGCCAGCAGGGGAAGCAGGGGGAACAGCAATCAGCCCCAGCATTTT
>TRBV7-9|.|TRBJ2-7|.
CASSLVGFIDEQYF
TGTGCCAGCAGCTTGGTAGGGTTCATTGACGAGCAGTACTTC
>TRBV19|TRBD1|TRBJ1-5|many
CASSRDRFNQPQHF
TGTGCCAGTAGTCGGGACAGGTTTAATCAGCCCCAGCATTTT
>TRBV20-1|TRBD2|TRBJ2-1|.
CSASPGGRNEQFF
TGCAGTGCCAGCCCGGGGGGACGCAATGAGCAGTTCTTC
>TRBV7-2|.|TRBJ2-3|.
CASSSVGTDTQYF
TGTGCCAGCAGCTCGGTCGGCACAGATACGCAGTATTTT
>TRBV3-1|.|TRBJ1-5|few
CASSQTGLSQPQHF
TGTGCCAGCAGCCAAACAGGGTTAAGTCAGCCCCAGCATTTT
>TRBV7-2|TRBD2|TRBJ2-3|few
CASSRRRGGGATDTQYF
TGTGCCAGCAGCAGGCGGAGGGGCGGGGGGGCCACAGATACGCAGTATTTT
>TRBV20-1|.|TRBJ2-5|few
CSASENSHGTQYF
TGCAGTGCTTCAGAGAACAGCCATGGGACCCAGTACTTC
>TRBV9|TRBD1|TRBJ1-4|.
CASSTTGTGREKLFF
TGTGCCAGCAGCACCACCGGGACAGGGCGAGAAAAACTGTTTTTT
>TRBV4-3|.|TRBJ1-4|.
CASSQEQAGLNEKLFF
TGCGCCAGCAGCCAAGAGCAAGCGGGGCTAAATGAAAAACTGTTTTTT
>TRBV7-8|.|TRBJ1-1|.
CASSPPGLGGDTEAFF
TGTGCCAGCAGCCCTCCCGGATTGGGGGGGGACACTGAAGCTTTCTTT
>TRBV29-1|.|TRBJ2-3|many
CSVEGGGHGDTQYF
TGCAGCGTCGAGGGGGGGGGGCATGGAGATACGCAGTATTTT
>TRBV25-1|.|TRBJ2-4|many
CASSVGQNIQYF
TGTGCCAGCAGTGTTGGGCAAAACATTCAGTACTTC